The TCR beta chain under discussion was sequenced for a study of blood T cell repertoires in COVID-19. Study-wide background: Material from acute and convalescent COVID-19 was sourced from the United States, Italy and Spain. The analysed material was cDNA or gDNA that came from T cells, B-cell-depleted T cells, or PBMCs.

CDR3 length equals 14 residues. V lost 8 bases to trimming and J lost 1 base; unmatched junction nucleotides: 7. The V gene's germline CDR1 is SGHTA and CDR2 FQGNSA. As handled by the study authors: How many nucleated cells were present was estimated from reference gene primer amplification. This table comes from immunoSEQ multiplex PCR, and its TCRdb copy is limited to in-frame clones, with some not included. D and trimming were read from the DNA, whereas the V and J calls and clone size are those reported in that table. Among about 120,000 clones listed, about four fifths were seen once. Specimen: peripheral blood. The chain carries TRBV7-2 and TRBJ1-1, with 7 bases lining up with TRBD1. This TCR came from a man aged 55 to 69 with active or convalescent COVID-19. CDR3 DNA: TGTGCCAGCCGCGGAAACAGGGGGAACACTGAAGCTTTCTTT. Its translation is CASRGNRGNTEAFF.